The following is a T cell receptor beta chain sequence with its context. In TCRdb, the RT-PCR reads were re-called with MiXCR into one record per CDR3 protein. The sample lists more than 550,000 distinct CDR3 sequences, more than 13% occurring once. With 2 bases removed from V and 7 bases from J, the gap between germline ends came to 12 bases. Germline CDR1 reads SGHTA; CDR2 reads FQGTGA. The CDR3 has 14 residues. The sequencing sample was made of memory CD4+ T cells from blood. V usage is TRBV7-3 and J usage is TRBJ2-4; tentatively, D is TRBD1 or TRBD2 (6 bases each). The receptor was derived from a female donor in good health, serving as a healthy control. The CDR3, as DNA: TGTGCCAGCAGCTTAGTTACAGGGAGGAACATTCAGTACTTC. The encoded protein is CASSLVTGRNIQYF.